The next 8 T cell receptor beta chains were all read from a single sample in a study of yellow fever vaccine responses in identical twins. From the RT-PCR reads, TCRdb called clonotypes with MiXCR, one entry per CDR3 protein. The sample comprises 30,000 to 40,000 distinct CDR3 sequences, 50% to 75% of which are singletons, and 4.5% to 5% rests with the top ten. The source was T cells from blood (PBMCs), unsorted or a sorted subset (not recorded which), collected before or after yellow fever vaccination (not recorded which). The receptors originated from a woman in her late teens or twenties who received the yellow fever vaccine.

The V gene is TRBV23-1, the J gene TRBJ1-5; unclear D gene. TRBV23-1 is designated an ORF whose function remains uncertain. Trimming took off 0 bases at V and 7 bases at J, with 10 bases between the two ends. This CDR3 is 14 amino acids long. The CDR3: CASSQSCGRQPQHF. CDR3 nucleotide sequence: TGCGCCAGCAGTCAATCTTGCGGGAGGCAGCCCCAGCATTTT.

This clonotype was observed a single time. The chain couples TRBV6-4 to TRBJ2-1; 10 nucleotides line up with TRBD2. Looked up from germline, CDR1 is MRHNA and CDR2 is SNTAGT. The CDR3 extends over 16 amino acids. Germline trimming cut 2 bases from V and 1 base from J; bases unmatched to any gene: 2. CDR3 nucleotide sequence: TGTGCCAGCAGTGACCGGACTAGCGGTTCCTACAATGAGCAGTTCTTC. It codes for CASSDRTSGSYNEQFF.

This chain joins TRBV18 and TRBJ1-2, with D uncertain. From germline, CDR1 is KGHSH and CDR2 LQKENI. The V end lost 3 bases, the J end lost 12 bases, and 17 bases lay between the germline ends. The CDR3 runs to 13 residues. The CDR3 coding sequence is TGTGCCAGCTCACCCCCGGTAGGGTTTTCCAACACCTTC. Amino acids: CASSPPVGFSNTF.

This chain links TRBV7-2 with TRBJ2-1; D perhaps matches TRBD2 (6 bases). CDR1 SGHTA and CDR2 FQGNSA come from the germline V gene. Deletions cut 1 base from V and 4 bases from J, with 14 bases between. The CDR3 length is 16 residues. CDR3: CASSLGGTFIYNEQFF. CDR3 nucleotides: TGTGCCAGCAGCTTAGGTGGGACTTTCATTTACAATGAGCAGTTCTTC.

This clonotype was detected only once. The J gene is TRBJ2-2, the V gene TRBV1. TRBV1 is classified as a pseudogene. CDR3 length: 15 amino acids. The chain's CDR3 is CTSSQDKAHTGELFF. The CDR3 DNA reads as TGCACCAGCAGCCAAGATAAAGCCCACACCGGGGAGCTGTTTTTT.

The rearrangement links TRBV2 to TRBJ2-2; unclear D gene. Trimming cost V 2 bases and J 4 bases, with 8 bases left between them. The CDR3 is made up of 14 amino acids. CDR1 and CDR2 (germline): SNHLY, FYNNEI. The CDR3 bases are TGTGCCAGCAGTGAAATTGGGGTCACCGGGGAGCTGTTTTTT. This encodes CASSEIGVTGELFF.

The rearrangement links TRBV12-3 or TRBV12-4 to TRBJ1-2, with D possibly being TRBD1 (5 bases). The V end was cut by 5 bases, the J end by 0 bases, with 13 bases between. CDR3 length equals 15 residues. CDR3: CASSTLRDSNYGYTF. CDR3 in DNA: TGTGCCAGCAGTACGCTACGGGACTCTAACTATGGCTACACCTTC.

The gene calls are TRBV2 and TRBJ2-2; TRBD2 matches 11 bases. V shed 6 bases, J shed 5 bases, and the junction held 5 bases outside the gene matches. The V gene's germline CDR1 is SNHLY and CDR2 FYNNEI. This CDR3 has 15 residues. The CDR3 bases are TGTGCCAGCAGAACGACTAGCGGGAAGACCGGGGAGCTGTTTTTT. It specifies CASRTTSGKTGELFF.